Shown below are 5 T cell receptor beta chains from a single sample sequenced in a study of blood T cell repertoires in COVID-19. Here immunoSEQ multiplex PCR was the method, and the copy in TCRdb shows in-frame clones only, minus some. The sample yields more than 45,000 clones, 82% seen once. Sample: peripheral blood. The receptors were sampled from a woman aged 55-75 years with acute or convalescent COVID-19.

The chain employs TRBV5-1 and TRBJ2-7; the D is unclear. There are 15 residues in the CDR3. In germline, CDR1 is SGHRS, CDR2 YFSETQ. The V and J ends lost 0 bases and 0 bases respectively, with 10 bases between them. CDR3 coding DNA: TGCGCCAGCAGCTTGGCCCCCCAAATCTCCTACGAGCAGTACTTC. This gives the protein CASSLAPQISYEQYF. Full variable domain (outside the CDR3, taken from reference TRBV5-1 and TRBJ2-7): KAGVTQTPRYLIKTRGQQVTLSCSPISGHRSVSWYQQTPGQGLQFLFEYFSETQRNKGNFPGRFSGRQFSNSRSEMNVSTLELGDSALYLCASSLAPQISYEQYFGPGTRLTVT.

V is TRBV5-1 and J is TRBJ2-3, with 12 bases lining up with TRBD2. The CDR3 extends over 16 amino acids. V gave up 0 bases and J gave up 5 bases; unmatched junction bases: 4. Per germline, CDR1 SGHRS and CDR2 YFSETQ. This chain's CDR3 is CASSLASGGAGDTQYF. The CDR3 bases are TGCGCCAGCAGCTTGGCTAGCGGGGGGGCGGGAGATACGCAGTATTTT.

J is TRBJ1-3 and V is TRBV2; D might be TRBD1 (5 bases). Germline V gene lookup returns CDR1 SNHLY and CDR2 FYNNEI. The CDR3 loop spans 12 amino acids. Trimming stripped 6 bases from V and 6 bases from J, with 9 bases between. CDR3 in amino acids: CASSPTENTIYF. The CDR3 DNA is TGTGCCAGCAGCCCGACAGAAAACACCATATATTTT.

The J gene is TRBJ2-1, the V gene TRBV7-9; 9 bases fit TRBD1. Germline V gene data show CDR1 as SEHNR and CDR2 as FQNEAQ (reference sequence). The J segment lost 9 bases and the V segment lost 2 bases, leaving 11 bases of the junction unmatched. The CDR3 spans 16 residues. The CDR3 spells CASSLRFGQGMGEQFF. The DNA for the CDR3 is TGTGCCAGCAGCTTAAGATTCGGACAGGGGATGGGTGAGCAGTTCTTC.

The chain combines TRBV18 with TRBJ2-6; D might be TRBD1 (6 bases). The V gene lost 2 bases and the J gene lost 0 bases, with 17 bases spanning the gap. This CDR3 has 19 amino acids. Germline loops: CDR1 KGHSH, CDR2 LQKENI. Written as DNA, the CDR3 is TGTGCCAGCTCACCATTCCCCATCGGACAGCACTCTGGGGCCAACGTCCTGACTTTC. Amino acids: CASSPFPIGQHSGANVLTF.